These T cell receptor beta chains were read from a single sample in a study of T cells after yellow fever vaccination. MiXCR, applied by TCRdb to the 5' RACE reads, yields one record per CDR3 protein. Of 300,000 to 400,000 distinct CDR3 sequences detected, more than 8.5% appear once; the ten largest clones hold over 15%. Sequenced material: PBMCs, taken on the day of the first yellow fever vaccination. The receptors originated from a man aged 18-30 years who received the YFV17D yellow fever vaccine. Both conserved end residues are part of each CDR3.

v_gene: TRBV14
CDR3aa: CASSQAGTTHNEQFF

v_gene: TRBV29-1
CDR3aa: CSVFPSKANYGYTF

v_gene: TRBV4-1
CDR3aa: CASSQVQGPEKLFF

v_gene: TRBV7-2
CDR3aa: CASTIGAGETQYF

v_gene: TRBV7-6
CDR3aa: CASSLLPGSVTEAFF

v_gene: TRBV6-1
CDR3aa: CASSGGLAKNIQYF

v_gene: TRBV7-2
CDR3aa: CASSNRDSSGNTIYF

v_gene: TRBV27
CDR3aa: CASSSPLAGAFTDTQYF

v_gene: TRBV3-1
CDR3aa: CASSLILAGGYNEQFF

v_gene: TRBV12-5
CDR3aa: CASGSGLGGTGELFF

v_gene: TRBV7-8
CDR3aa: CASSPGTGAYTDTQYF

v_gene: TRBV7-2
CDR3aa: CASSPGDRDSVTQYF

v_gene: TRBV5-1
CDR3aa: CASSSQGASGANVLTF

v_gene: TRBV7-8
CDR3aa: CASSLRTSGGAGPTGELFF

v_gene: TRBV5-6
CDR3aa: CASSLAGQAYGYTF

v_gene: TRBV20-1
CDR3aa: CSAPSGGASDTQYF

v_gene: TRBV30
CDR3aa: CAWSVAIYGYTF

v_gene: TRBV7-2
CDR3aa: CASSPGSWTEAFF

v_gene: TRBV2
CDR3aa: CASSEALWTVQETQYF

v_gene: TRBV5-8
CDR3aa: CASRPRQGGGNTQYF

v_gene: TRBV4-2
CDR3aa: CASSQAPGQYRLSYEQYF

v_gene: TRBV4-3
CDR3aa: CASSLGPREKLFF

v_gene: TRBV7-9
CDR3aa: CASSSIRDQPQHF